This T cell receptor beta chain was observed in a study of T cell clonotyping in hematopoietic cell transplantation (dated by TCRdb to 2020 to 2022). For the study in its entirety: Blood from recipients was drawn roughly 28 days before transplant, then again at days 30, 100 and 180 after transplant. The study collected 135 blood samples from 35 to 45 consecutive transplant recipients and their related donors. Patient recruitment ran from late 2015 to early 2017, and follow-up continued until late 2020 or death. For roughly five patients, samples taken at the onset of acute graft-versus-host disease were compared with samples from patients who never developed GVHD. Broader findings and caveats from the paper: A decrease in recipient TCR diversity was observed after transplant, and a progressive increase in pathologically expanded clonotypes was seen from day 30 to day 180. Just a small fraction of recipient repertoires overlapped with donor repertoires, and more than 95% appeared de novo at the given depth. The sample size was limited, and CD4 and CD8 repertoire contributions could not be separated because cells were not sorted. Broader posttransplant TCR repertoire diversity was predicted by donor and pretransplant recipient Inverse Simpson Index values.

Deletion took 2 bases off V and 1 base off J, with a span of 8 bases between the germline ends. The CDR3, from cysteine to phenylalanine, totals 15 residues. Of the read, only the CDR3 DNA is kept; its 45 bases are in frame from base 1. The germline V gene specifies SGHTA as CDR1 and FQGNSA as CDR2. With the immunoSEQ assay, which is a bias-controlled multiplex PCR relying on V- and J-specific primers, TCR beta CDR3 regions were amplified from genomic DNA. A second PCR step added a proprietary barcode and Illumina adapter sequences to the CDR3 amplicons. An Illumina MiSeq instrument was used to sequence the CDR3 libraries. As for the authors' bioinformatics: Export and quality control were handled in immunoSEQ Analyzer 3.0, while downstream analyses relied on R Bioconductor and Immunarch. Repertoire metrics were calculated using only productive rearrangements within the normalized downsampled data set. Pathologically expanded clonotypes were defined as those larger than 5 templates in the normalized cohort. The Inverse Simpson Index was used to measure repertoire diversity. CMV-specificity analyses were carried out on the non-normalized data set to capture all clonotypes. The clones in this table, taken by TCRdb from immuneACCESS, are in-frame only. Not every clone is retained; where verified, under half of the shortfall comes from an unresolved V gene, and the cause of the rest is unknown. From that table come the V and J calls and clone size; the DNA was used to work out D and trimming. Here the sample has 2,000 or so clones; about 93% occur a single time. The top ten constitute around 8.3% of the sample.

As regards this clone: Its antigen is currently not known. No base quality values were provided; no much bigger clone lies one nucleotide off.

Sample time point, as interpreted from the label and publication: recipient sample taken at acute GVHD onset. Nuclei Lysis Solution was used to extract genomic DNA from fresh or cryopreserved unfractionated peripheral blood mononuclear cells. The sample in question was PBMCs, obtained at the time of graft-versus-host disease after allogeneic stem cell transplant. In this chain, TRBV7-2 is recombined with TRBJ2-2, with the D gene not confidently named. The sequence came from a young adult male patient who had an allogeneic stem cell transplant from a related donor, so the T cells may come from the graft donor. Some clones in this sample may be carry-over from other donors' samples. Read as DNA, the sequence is TGTGCCAGCAGCTTAATACGAGGGAACACCGGGGAGCTGTTTTTT. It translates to CASSLIRGNTGELFF.